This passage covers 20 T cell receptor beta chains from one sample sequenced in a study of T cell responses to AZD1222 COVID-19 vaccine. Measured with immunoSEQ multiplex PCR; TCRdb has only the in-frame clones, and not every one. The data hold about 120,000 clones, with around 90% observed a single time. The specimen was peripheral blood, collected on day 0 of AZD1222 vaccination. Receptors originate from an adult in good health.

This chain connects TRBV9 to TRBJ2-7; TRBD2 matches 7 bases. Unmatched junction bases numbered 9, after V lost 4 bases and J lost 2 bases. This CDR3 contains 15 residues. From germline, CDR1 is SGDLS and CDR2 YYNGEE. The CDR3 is CASSPRDYTTYEQYF. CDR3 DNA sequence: TGTGCCAGCAGCCCGCGGGACTATACAACCTACGAGCAGTACTTC.

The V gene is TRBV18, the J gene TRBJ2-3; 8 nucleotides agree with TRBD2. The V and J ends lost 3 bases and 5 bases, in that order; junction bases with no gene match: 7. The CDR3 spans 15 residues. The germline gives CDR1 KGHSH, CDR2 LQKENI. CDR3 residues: CASSPRTSYQDTQYF. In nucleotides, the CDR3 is TGTGCCAGCTCACCTCGGACTAGCTACCAAGATACGCAGTATTTT.

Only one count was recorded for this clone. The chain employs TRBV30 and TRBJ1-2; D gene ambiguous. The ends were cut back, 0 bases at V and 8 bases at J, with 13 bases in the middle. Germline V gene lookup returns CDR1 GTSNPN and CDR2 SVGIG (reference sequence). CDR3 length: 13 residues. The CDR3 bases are TGTGCCTGGAGTGTGATGGGGAGGGAGGGCTACACCTTC. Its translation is CAWSVMGREGYTF.

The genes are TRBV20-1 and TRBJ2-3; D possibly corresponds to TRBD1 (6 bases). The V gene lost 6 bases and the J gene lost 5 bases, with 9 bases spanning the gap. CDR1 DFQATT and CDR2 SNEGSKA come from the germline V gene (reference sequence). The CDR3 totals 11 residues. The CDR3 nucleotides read TGCAGTGCGCCCAGGGGAGATACGCAGTATTTT. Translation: CSAPRGDTQYF.

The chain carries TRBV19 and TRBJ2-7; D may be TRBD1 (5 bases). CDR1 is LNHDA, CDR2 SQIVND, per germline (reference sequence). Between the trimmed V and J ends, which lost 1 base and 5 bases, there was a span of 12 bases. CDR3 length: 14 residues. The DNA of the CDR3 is TGTGCCAGTAGTATAGTTAGGGGCTTCGACGAGCAGTACTTC. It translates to CASSIVRGFDEQYF.

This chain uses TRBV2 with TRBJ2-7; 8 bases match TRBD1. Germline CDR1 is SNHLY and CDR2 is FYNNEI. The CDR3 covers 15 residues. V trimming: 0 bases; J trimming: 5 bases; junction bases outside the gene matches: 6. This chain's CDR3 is CASSEATGGYHEQYF. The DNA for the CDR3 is TGTGCCAGCAGTGAAGCAACAGGGGGGTACCACGAGCAGTACTTC.

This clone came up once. This CDR3 is CASSPPASYEQYF. DNA for the CDR3: TGTGCCAGCTCACCACCGGCCTCCTACGAGCAGTACTTC. The rearrangement joins TRBV18 to TRBJ2-7; D ambiguous. CDR3 size: 13 residues. Germline lookup yields CDR1 KGHSH and CDR2 LQKENI. The V end lost 0 bases, the J end lost 0 bases, and 3 bases lay between the germline ends.

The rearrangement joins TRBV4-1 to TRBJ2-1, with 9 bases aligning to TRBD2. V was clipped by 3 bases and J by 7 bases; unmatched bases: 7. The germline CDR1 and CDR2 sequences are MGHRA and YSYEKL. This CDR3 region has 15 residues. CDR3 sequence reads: CASSQPGLAGNEQFF. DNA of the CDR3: TGCGCCAGCAGCCAGCCGGGACTAGCTGGGAATGAGCAGTTCTTC.

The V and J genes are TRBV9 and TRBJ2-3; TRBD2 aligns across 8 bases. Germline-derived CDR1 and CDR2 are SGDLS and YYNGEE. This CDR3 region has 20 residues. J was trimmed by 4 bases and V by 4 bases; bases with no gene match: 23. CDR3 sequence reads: CASSLRGLSGGPAGADTQYF. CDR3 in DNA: TGTGCCAGCAGCCTGAGGGGTCTGAGCGGGGGACCCGCGGGCGCAGATACGCAGTATTTT.

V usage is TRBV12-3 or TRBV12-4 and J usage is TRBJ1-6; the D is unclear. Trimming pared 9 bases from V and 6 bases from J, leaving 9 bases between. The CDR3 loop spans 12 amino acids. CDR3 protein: CASRISNSPLHF. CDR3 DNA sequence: TGTGCCAGTAGGATTAGTAATTCACCCCTCCACTTT.

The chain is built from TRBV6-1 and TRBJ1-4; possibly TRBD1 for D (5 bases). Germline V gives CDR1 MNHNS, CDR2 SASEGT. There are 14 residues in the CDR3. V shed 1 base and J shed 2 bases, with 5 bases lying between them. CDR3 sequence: CASSEGDTNEKLFF. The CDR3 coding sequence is TGTGCCAGCAGTGAAGGGGACACTAATGAAAAACTGTTTTTT.

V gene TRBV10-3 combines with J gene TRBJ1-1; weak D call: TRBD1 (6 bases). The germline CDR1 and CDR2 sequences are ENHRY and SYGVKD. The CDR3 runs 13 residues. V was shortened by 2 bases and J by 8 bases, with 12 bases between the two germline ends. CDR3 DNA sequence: TGTGCCATCAGTGAGAGGGGGGGGGCAGAAGCTTTCTTT. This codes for CAISERGGAEAFF.

This CDR3 is CSVEPPTGELFF. The DNA of the CDR3 is TGCAGCGTTGAGCCCCCCACCGGGGAGCTGTTTTTT. The chain is built from TRBV29-1 and TRBJ2-2; no reliable D call. CDR3 length: 12 amino acids. CDR1 and CDR2 from the germline V gene are SQVTM and ANQGSEA. V was cut by 3 bases and J by 4 bases, with 6 bases left in between.

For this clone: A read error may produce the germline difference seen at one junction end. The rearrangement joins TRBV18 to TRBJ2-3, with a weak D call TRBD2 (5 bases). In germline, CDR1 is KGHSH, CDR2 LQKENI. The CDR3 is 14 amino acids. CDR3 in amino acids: CASSPLESSDTQYF. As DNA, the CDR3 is TGTGCCAGCTCCCCACTAGAGTCTTCAGATACGCAGTATTTT.

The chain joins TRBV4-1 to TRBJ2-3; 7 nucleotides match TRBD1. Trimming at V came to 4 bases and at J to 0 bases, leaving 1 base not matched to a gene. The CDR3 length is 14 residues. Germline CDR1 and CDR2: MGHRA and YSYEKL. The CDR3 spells CASSPGQSTDTQYF. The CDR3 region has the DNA TGCGCCAGCAGCCCGGGACAGAGCACAGATACGCAGTATTTT.

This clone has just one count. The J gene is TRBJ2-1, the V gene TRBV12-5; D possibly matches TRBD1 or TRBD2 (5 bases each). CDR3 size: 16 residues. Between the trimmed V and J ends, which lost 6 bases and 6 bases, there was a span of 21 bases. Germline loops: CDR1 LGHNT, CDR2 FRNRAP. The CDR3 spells CASGAPRGPGRNEQFF. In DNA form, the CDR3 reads TGTGCTAGTGGAGCCCCCCGGGGCCCTGGGCGCAATGAGCAGTTCTTC.

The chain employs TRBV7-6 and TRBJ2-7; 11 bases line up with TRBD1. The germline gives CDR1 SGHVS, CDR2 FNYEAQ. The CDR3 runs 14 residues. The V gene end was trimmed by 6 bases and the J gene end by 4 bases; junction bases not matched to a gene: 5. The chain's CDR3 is CASSLDRGPYEQYF. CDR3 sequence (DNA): TGTGCCAGCAGTTTGGACAGGGGGCCTTACGAGCAGTACTTC.

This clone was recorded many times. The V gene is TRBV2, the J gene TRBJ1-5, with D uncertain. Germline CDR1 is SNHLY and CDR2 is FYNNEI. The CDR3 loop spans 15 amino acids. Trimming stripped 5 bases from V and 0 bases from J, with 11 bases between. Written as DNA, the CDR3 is TGTGCCAGCAGTCGATTGACAAATAGCAATCAGCCCCAGCATTTT. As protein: CASSRLTNSNQPQHF. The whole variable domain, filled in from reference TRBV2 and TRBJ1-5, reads EPEVTQTPSHQVTQMGQEVILRCVPISNHLYFYWYRQILGQKVEFLVSFYNNEISEKSEIFDDQFSVERPDGSNFTLKIRSTKLEDSAMYFCASSRLTNSNQPQHFGDGTRLSIL.

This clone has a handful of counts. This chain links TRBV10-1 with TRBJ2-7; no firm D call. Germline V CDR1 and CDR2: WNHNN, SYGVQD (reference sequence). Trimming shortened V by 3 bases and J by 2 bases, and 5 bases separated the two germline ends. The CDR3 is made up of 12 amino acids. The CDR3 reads CASSEGTYEQYF. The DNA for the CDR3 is TGCGCCAGCAGTGAAGGGACCTACGAGCAGTACTTC.

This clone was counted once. The CDR3, as DNA: TGTGCCAGCAGGGGACAAGTTTATCAGCCCCAGCATTTT. Amino acids: CASRGQVYQPQHF. The chain joins TRBV27 to TRBJ1-5; TRBD1 is a possible D gene (6 bases). This CDR3 region has 13 residues. Germline values: CDR1 MNHEY, CDR2 SMNVEV (reference sequence). V lost 6 bases to trimming and J lost 5 bases, with 11 bases between them.